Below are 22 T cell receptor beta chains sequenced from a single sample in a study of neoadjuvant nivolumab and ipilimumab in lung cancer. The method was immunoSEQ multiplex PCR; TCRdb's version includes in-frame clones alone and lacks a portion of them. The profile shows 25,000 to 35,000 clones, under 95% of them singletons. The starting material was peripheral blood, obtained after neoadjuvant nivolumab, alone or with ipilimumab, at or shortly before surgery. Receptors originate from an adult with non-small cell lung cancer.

CDR3 sequence: CASSLVVGEASNEQFF. DNA of the CDR3: TGTGCCAGCTCACTAGTGGTCGGTGAGGCGAGTAATGAGCAGTTCTTC. The rearrangement links TRBV18 to TRBJ2-1; D unclear. This CDR3 is built from 16 residues. With 4 bases removed from V and 7 bases from J, the gap between germline ends came to 20 bases. The germline CDR1 and CDR2 sequences are KGHSH and LQKENI.

This CDR3 reads CASSGLAGYNEQFF. CDR3 nucleotides: TGTGCCAGCAGTGGTCTAGCGGGATACAATGAGCAGTTCTTC. V gene TRBV25-1 combines with J gene TRBJ2-1; TRBD2 matches at 9 bases. CDR3 length: 14 residues. Trimming took 4 bases from V and 4 from J; bases not matched to a gene: 2. Germline CDR1 MGHDK, CDR2 SYGVNS.

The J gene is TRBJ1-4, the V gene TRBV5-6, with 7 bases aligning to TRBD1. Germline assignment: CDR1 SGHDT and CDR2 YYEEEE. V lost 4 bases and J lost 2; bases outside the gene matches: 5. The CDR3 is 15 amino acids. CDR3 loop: CASSLTGVTNEKLFF. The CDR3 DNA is TGTGCCAGCAGCCTAACAGGGGTCACTAATGAAAAACTGTTTTTT.

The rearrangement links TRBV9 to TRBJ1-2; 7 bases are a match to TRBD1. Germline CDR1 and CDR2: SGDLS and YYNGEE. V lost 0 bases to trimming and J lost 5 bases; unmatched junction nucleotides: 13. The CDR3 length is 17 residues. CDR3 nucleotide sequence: TGTGCCAGCAGCGTAGAGGTCAGGCAGGGGGGTTCATATGGCTACACCTTC. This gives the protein CASSVEVRQGGSYGYTF.

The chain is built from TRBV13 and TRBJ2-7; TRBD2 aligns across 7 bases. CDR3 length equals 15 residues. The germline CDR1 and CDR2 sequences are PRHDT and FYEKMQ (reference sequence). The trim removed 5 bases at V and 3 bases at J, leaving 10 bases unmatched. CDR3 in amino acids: CASSGGTSAYYEQYF. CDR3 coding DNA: TGTGCCAGCAGCGGAGGAACTAGCGCATACTACGAGCAGTACTTC. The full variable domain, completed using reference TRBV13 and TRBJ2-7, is AAGVIQSPRHLIKEKRETATLKCYPIPRHDTVYWYQQGPGQDPQFLISFYEKMQSDKGSIPDRFSAQQFSDYHSELNMSSLELGDSALYFCASSGGTSAYYEQYFGPGTRLTVT.

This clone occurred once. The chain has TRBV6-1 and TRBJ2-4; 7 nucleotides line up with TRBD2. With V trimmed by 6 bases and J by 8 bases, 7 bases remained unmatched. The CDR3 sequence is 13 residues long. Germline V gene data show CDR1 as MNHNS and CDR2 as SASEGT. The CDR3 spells CASREAGEYIQYF. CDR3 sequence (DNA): TGTGCCAGCAGGGAGGCGGGGGAATACATTCAGTACTTC.

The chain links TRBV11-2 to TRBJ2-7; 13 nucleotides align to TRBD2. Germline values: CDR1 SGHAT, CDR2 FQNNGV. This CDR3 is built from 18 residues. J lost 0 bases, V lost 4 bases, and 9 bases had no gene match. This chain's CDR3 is CASSSFRGTSGTSYEQYF. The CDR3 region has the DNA TGTGCCAGCAGCTCATTCCGCGGGACTAGCGGGACCTCCTACGAGCAGTACTTC.

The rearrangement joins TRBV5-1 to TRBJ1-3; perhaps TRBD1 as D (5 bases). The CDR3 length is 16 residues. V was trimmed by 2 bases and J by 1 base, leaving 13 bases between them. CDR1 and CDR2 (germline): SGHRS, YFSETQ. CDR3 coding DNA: TGCGCCAGCAGCTTCGGAAGGGGAGGATCTGGAAACACCATATATTTT. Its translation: CASSFGRGGSGNTIYF.

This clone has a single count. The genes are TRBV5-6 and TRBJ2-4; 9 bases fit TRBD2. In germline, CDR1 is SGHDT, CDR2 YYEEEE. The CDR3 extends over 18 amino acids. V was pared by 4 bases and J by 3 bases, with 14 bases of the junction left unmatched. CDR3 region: CASSRGFSGSSGKNIQYF. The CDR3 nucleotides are TGTGCCAGCAGCCGCGGTTTTAGCGGGAGTTCCGGCAAAAACATTCAGTACTTC.

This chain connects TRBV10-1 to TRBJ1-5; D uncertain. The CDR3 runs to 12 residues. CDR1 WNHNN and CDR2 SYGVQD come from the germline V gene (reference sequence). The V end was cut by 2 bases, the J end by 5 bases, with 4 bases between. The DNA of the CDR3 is TGCGCCAGCAGTGAGGGGGATCAGCCCCAGCATTTT. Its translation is CASSEGDQPQHF.

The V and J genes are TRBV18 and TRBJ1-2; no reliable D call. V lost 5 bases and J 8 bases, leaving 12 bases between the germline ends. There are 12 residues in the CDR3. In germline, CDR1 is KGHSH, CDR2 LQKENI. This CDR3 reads CASSSEGLGYTF. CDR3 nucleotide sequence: TGTGCCAGCTCATCAGAAGGGTTAGGCTACACCTTC. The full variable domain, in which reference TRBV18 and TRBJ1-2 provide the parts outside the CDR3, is NAGVMQNPRHLVRRRGQEARLRCSPMKGHSHVYWYRQLPEEGLKFMVYLQKENIIDESGMPKERFSAEFPKEGPSILRIQQVVRGDSAAYFCASSSEGLGYTFGSGTRLTVV.

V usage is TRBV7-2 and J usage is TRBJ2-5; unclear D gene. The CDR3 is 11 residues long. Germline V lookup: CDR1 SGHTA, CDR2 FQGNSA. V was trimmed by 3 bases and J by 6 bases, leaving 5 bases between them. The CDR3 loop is CASSLGKTQYF. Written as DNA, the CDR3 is TGTGCCAGCAGCTTGGGGAAGACCCAGTACTTC.

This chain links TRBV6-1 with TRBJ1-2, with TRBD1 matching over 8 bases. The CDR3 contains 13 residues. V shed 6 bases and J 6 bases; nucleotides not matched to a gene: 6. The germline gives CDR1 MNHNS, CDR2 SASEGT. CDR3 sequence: CASRATGEDGYTF. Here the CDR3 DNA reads TGTGCCAGCAGGGCGACAGGGGAGGATGGCTACACCTTC.

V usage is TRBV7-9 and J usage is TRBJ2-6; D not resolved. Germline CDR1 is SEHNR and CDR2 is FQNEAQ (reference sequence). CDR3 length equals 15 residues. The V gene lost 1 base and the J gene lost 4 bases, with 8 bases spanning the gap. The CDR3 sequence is CASSLDRSGANVLTF. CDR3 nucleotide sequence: TGTGCCAGCAGCTTAGATAGATCAGGGGCCAACGTCCTGACTTTC. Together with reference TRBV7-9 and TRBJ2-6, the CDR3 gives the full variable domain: DTGVSQNPRHKITKRGQNVTFRCDPISEHNRLYWYRQTLGQGPEFLTYFQNEAQLEKSRLLSDRFSAERPKGSFSTLEIQRTEQGDSAMYLCASSLDRSGANVLTFGAGSRLTVL.

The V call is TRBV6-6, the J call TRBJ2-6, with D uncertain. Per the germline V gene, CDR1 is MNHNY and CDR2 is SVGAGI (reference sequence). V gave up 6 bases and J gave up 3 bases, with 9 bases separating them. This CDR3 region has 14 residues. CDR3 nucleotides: TGTGCCAGCAGCCTCGAATATGGGGCCAACGTCCTGACTTTC. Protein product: CASSLEYGANVLTF.

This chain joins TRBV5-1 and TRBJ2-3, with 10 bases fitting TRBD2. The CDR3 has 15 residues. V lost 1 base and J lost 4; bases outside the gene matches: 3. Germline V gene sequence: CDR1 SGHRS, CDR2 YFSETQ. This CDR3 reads CASSLSGRAPDTQYF. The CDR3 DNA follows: TGCGCCAGCAGCTTGAGCGGGAGGGCCCCAGATACGCAGTATTTT. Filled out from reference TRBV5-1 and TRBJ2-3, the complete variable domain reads KAGVTQTPRYLIKTRGQQVTLSCSPISGHRSVSWYQQTPGQGLQFLFEYFSETQRNKGNFPGRFSGRQFSNSRSEMNVSTLELGDSALYLCASSLSGRAPDTQYFGPGTRLTVL.

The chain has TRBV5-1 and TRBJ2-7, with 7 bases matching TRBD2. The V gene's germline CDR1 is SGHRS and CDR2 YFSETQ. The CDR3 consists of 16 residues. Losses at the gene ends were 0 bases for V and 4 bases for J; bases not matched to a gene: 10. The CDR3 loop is CASSLGPGGSGYEQYF. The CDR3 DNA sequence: TGCGCCAGCAGCTTGGGCCCAGGCGGGAGCGGTTACGAGCAGTACTTC.

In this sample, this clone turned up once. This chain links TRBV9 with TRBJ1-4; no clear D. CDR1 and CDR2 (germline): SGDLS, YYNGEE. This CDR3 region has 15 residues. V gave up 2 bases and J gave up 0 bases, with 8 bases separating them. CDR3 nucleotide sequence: TGTGCCAGCAGCGTTGGGTTTACAACTAATGAAAAACTGTTTTTT. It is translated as CASSVGFTTNEKLFF.

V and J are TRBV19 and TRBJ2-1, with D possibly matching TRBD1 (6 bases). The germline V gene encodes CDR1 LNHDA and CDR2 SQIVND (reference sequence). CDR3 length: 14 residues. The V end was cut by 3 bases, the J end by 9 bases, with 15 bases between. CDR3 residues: CASSITGLTSEQFF. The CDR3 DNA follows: TGTGCCAGTAGTATTACAGGGCTCACGAGTGAGCAGTTCTTC.

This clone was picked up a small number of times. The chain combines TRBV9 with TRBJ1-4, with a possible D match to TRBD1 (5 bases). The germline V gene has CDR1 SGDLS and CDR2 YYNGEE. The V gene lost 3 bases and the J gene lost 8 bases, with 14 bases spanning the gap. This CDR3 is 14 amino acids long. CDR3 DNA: TGTGCCAGCAGCGCCGGGACCCGAGGGGAAAAACTGTTTTTT. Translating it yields CASSAGTRGEKLFF.

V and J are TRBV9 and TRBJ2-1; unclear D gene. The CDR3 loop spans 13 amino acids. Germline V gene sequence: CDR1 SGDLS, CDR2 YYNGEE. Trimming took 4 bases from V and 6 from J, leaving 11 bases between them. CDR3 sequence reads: CASSTTPGNEQFF. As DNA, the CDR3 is TGTGCCAGCAGCACAACTCCGGGCAATGAGCAGTTCTTC.

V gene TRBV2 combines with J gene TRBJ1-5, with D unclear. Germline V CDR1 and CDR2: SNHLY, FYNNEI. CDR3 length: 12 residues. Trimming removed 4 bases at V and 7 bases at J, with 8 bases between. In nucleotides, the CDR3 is TGTGCCAGCAGTGGAGGGAACCAGCCCCAGCATTTT. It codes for CASSGGNQPQHF.